Listed below are T cell receptor beta chains from one sample, sequenced in a study of shared clonotypes between healthy human individuals. The repertoire was sequenced with immunoSEQ multiplex PCR; TCRdb's copy has only in-frame clones and lacks some. The table records 2,500,000 or so clones, roughly 92% of them present only once. The source material was naive CD4+ T cells sorted from blood. These receptors all stem from a man aged 18 to 30 in good health. Both conserved end residues are part of each CDR3. A D gene is named only where the DNA matches it firmly. Size values are once, few and many counts, or a class for expanded clones, and some rows have none.

clone_size d_call j_call v_call cdr3_aa cdr3_nt
. . TRBJ2-2 TRBV12-5 CASGLANGLERSGELFF TGTGCTAGTGGTTTGGCAAACGGACTGGAGAGATCGGGGGAGCTGTTTTTT
. . TRBJ1-2 TRBV11-2 CASSSPSRDHAYGYTF TGTGCCAGCAGCTCCCCTAGCAGGGATCACGCCTATGGCTACACCTTC
. . TRBJ1-1 TRBV28 CASSFEAPRGGAEAFF TGTGCCAGCAGTTTTGAGGCACCGAGGGGCGGGGCTGAAGCTTTCTTT
. . TRBJ2-5 TRBV18 CASSPTGGETQYF TGTGCCAGCTCACCGACCGGTGGCGAGACCCAGTACTTC
. . TRBJ2-1 TRBV7-2 CASSDPGARTYNEQFF TGTGCCAGCAGCGATCCCGGGGCTAGAACCTACAATGAGCAGTTCTTC
once . TRBJ2-3 TRBV9 CASSNGYTDTQYF TGTGCCAGCTCCAACGGATACACGGATACGCAGTATTTT
. . TRBJ2-1 TRBV6-6 CASSFINGEQFF TGTGCCAGCAGTTTCATAAACGGTGAGCAGTTCTTC
. . TRBJ2-7 TRBV5-6 CASSRPGTPSHEQYF TGTGCCAGCAGCCGTCCCGGGACCCCGTCGCACGAGCAGTACTTC
. . TRBJ2-7 TRBV7-9 CASSLVGAPRYEQYF TGTGCCAGCAGCTTAGTGGGGGCGCCTCGCTACGAGCAGTACTTC
. . TRBJ1-6 TRBV4-1 CASSQADRRSPLHF TGCGCCAGCAGCCAAGCCGACCGCCGTTCACCCCTCCACTTT
once . TRBJ1-1 TRBV6-5 CASSSPGGRGKAFF TGTGCCAGCAGTTCCCCTGGGGGGCGGGGGAAAGCTTTCTTT
few . TRBJ2-3 TRBV5-4 CASSTSGRPTDTQYF TGTGCCAGCAGCACCAGTGGGCGGCCCACAGATACGCAGTATTTT
once . TRBJ2-7 TRBV7-2 CASSLEGGTPYEQYF TGTGCCAGCAGCTTAGAGGGCGGAACCCCCTACGAGCAGTACTTC
. . TRBJ2-7 TRBV5-6 CASSGMGASYEQYF TGTGCCAGCAGCGGAATGGGGGCCTCCTACGAGCAGTACTTC
. TRBD1 TRBJ2-2 TRBV10-3 CAIRETGVIGELFF TGTGCCATCAGAGAGACAGGGGTCATCGGGGAGCTGTTTTTT
. TRBD1 TRBJ1-4 TRBV5-1 CASSRAGGATNEKLFF TGCGCCAGCAGCCGGGCAGGGGGTGCAACTAATGAAAAACTGTTTTTT
. . TRBJ1-1 TRBV19 CASSTGANTEAFF TGTGCCAGTAGTACAGGAGCGAACACTGAAGCTTTCTTT
. . TRBJ2-1 TRBV29-1 CSVGTYNEQFF TGCAGCGTTGGGACCTACAATGAGCAGTTCTTC
few . TRBJ1-1 TRBV10-3 CAISPQGGGTEAFF TGTGCCATCAGTCCCCAGGGTGGGGGCACTGAAGCTTTCTTT
. . TRBJ1-3 TRBV7-9 CASSFKGWTDSGNTIYF TGTGCCAGCAGCTTTAAGGGCTGGACGGACTCTGGAAACACCATATATTTT
. TRBD2 TRBJ2-3 TRBV2 CASSEWGTSEGYTQYF TGTGCCAGCAGTGAATGGGGGACTAGCGAGGGGTATACGCAGTATTTT
. TRBD2 TRBJ2-7 TRBV7-8 CASSPGLAGTYEQYF TGTGCCAGCAGCCCGGGACTAGCGGGTACCTACGAGCAGTACTTC
. . TRBJ2-6 TRBV5-4 CASSLLDSGANVLTF TGTGCCAGCAGCTTGTTAGACTCTGGGGCCAACGTCCTGACTTTC
. TRBD2 TRBJ2-5 TRBV9 CASSVSGGRETQYF TGTGCCAGCAGCGTTAGCGGGGGCAGGGAGACCCAGTACTTC
. . TRBJ1-5 TRBV29-1 CSVLLQYSNQPQHF TGCAGCGTCCTTCTCCAGTATAGCAATCAGCCCCAGCATTTT
. TRBD2 TRBJ2-3 TRBV7-2 CASSLGPLAGLGTDTQYF TGTGCCAGCAGCTTAGGCCCCCTAGCGGGGTTAGGTACAGATACGCAGTATTTT
. TRBD2 TRBJ2-3 TRBV18 CASSPRLLAATDTQYF TGTGCCAGCTCACCACGCCTACTAGCGGCCACAGATACGCAGTATTTT
. TRBD1 TRBJ2-2 TRBV5-1 CASSLGGQGVNTGELFF TGCGCCAGCAGCTTAGGGGGACAGGGTGTGAACACCGGGGAGCTGTTTTTT
. . TRBJ2-2 TRBV6-6 CASTLGATGELFF TGTGCCAGCACCCTGGGGGCCACCGGGGAGCTGTTTTTT
. . TRBJ2-3 TRBV4-1 CASSLLDLGTQYF TGCGCCAGCAGCCTTCTCGACCTGGGTACGCAGTATTTT
. TRBD2 TRBJ2-7 TRBV6-5 CASSRSGRAAYEQYF TGTGCCAGCAGTCGTAGCGGGAGGGCGGCCTACGAGCAGTACTTC
. . TRBJ1-2 TRBV5-1 CASSLGPVPLNYGYTF TGCGCCAGCAGCTTGGGGCCCGTCCCCCTCAACTATGGCTACACCTTC
. . TRBJ2-2 TRBV12-5 CASGLSTGGDTGELFF TGTGCTAGTGGTTTGAGTACGGGGGGCGACACCGGGGAGCTGTTTTTT
once TRBD2 TRBJ2-1 TRBV4-2 CASSPSGGSYNEQFF TGTGCCAGCAGCCCGAGCGGGGGTTCCTACAATGAGCAGTTCTTC
few . TRBJ1-2 TRBV6-5 CASRPRQADGYTF TGTGCCAGCAGACCCCGACAGGCCGATGGCTACACCTTC
. TRBD2 TRBJ2-3 TRBV5-5 CASSSKLAGGSDTQYF TGTGCCAGCAGCTCGAAACTAGCGGGAGGGTCAGATACGCAGTATTTT
. . TRBJ2-5 TRBV15 CATSSAWTVQETQYF TGTGCCACCAGCAGCGCCTGGACTGTCCAAGAGACCCAGTACTTC
. . TRBJ2-7 TRBV28 CASSSWGAQSTYEQYF TGTGCCAGCAGTTCCTGGGGGGCGCAATCTACCTACGAGCAGTACTTC
. TRBD1 TRBJ1-6 TRBV28 CASSRGQASSYNSPLHF TGTGCCAGCAGTCGCGGACAGGCGAGCTCCTATAATTCACCCCTCCACTTT
. . TRBJ1-2 TRBV9 CASSVARSGDGYTF TGTGCCAGCAGCGTAGCAAGGTCCGGGGATGGCTACACCTTC
once TRBD1 TRBJ1-1 TRBV18 CASSTQGRDTEAFF TGTGCCAGCTCAACACAGGGGAGGGACACTGAAGCTTTCTTT
. . TRBJ2-7 TRBV28 CASSLEPSRGGSGEQYF TGTGCCAGCAGTTTAGAGCCTAGTAGGGGAGGCAGCGGCGAGCAGTACTTC
. TRBD2 TRBJ2-1 TRBV7-2 CASRDGGTSGHNEQFF TGTGCCAGCAGGGACGGCGGGACTAGCGGACACAATGAGCAGTTCTTC
once . TRBJ1-4 TRBV5-1 CASSLQSVGGEKLFF TGCGCCAGCAGCTTGCAGTCGGTTGGGGGTGAAAAACTGTTTTTT
. . TRBJ2-3 TRBV7-9 CASTRSGRDLSDTQYF TGTGCCAGCACCCGATCAGGCAGGGATCTATCAGATACGCAGTATTTT
. . TRBJ2-7 TRBV6-5 CASSKNYEQYF TGTGCCAGCAGTAAAAACTACGAGCAGTACTTC
. . TRBJ1-4 TRBV7-2 CASSSTRAGEKLFF TGTGCCAGCAGCTCGACACGGGCGGGCGAAAAACTGTTTTTT
once TRBD1 TRBJ2-7 TRBV30 CAWDRAPFYEQYF TGTGCCTGGGACAGGGCCCCCTTCTACGAGCAGTACTTC